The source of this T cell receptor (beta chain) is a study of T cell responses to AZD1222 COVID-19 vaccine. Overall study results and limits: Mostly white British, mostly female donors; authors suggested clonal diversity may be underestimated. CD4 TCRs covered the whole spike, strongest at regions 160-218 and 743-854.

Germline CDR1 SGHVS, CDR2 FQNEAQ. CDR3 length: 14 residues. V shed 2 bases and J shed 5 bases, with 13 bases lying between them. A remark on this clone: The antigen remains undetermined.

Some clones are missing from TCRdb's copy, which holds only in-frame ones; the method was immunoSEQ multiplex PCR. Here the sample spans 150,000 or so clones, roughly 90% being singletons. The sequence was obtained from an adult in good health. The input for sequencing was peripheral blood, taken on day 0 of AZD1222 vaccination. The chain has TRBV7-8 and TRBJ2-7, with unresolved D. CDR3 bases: TGTGCCAGCAGCTTAACCCCCTCGAAACACGAGCAGTACTTC. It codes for CASSLTPSKHEQYF.